This T cell receptor (beta chain) was recorded in a study of blood T cell repertoires in COVID-19. Per the study methods: Counts of nucleated cells, estimated from reference gene primer amplification, were obtained. TCRdb keeps only in-frame clones here, not all; method: immunoSEQ multiplex PCR. V and J calls and clone size follow that table, whereas D and trimming were derived from the DNA. This table holds about 200,000 clones, 86% found once. The trim removed 3 bases at V and 1 base at J, leaving 5 bases unmatched. CDR3 length equals 16 residues. Germline CDR1 reads SGDLS; CDR2 reads YYNGEE. This sequence originates from a woman between 45 and 60 years old with acute or convalescent COVID-19. The sequenced sample consisted of peripheral blood. The chain uses TRBV9 and TRBJ1-5; 9 positions match TRBD1. The CDR3 region is CASSAGTGRSNQPQHF. CDR3 DNA sequence: TGTGCCAGCAGCGCCGGGACAGGGAGGAGCAATCAGCCCCAGCATTTT.